A single sample gave rise to the 30 T cell receptor beta chains below, sequenced in a study of T-cell memory formation after mild COVID-19 (dated by TCRdb to the early 2020s). The library was produced with 5' RACE. Data came from an Illumina NovaSeq 6000. TCRdb passed the public sequencing reads through fastp at Q25 and MiXCR, retaining productive beta sequences. All rows with the same CDR3 protein become a single entry with the most common DNA and genes. Recorded for this sample are around 530,000 distinct CDR3 sequences; approximately 21% of them occurred a single time. In total, the top ten clones hold around 9.2% of the sample. The sequenced sample consisted of PBMCs or a T cell subset sorted from them (not recorded which). All receptors come from an adult woman who had mild COVID-19 (a few samples of this study predate the infection). The sample titles of this study are shuffled in the database, so cell type and time point are left out; the donor was told from shared clones.

This clonotype showed up just a few times. V is TRBV6-2 or TRBV6-3 and J is TRBJ2-7; D is undetermined. CDR3 length equals 12 residues. The germline CDR1 and CDR2 sequences are MNHEY and SVGEGT. Trimming took off 0 bases at V and 8 bases at J, with 8 bases between the two ends. CDR3: CASSYSLYQQYF. Written as DNA, the CDR3 is TGTGCCAGCAGTTACTCCCTATACCAGCAGTACTTC.

This clonotype was seen a few times. This rearrangement joins TRBV19 to TRBJ2-1; D may be TRBD1 (5 bases). CDR3 length equals 12 residues. Germline loops: CDR1 LNHDA, CDR2 SQIVND (reference sequence). Trimming left V 0 bases short and J 15 bases short, with 12 bases between. This CDR3 is CASSIEGARRFF. CDR3 DNA sequence: TGTGCCAGTAGTATAGAAGGGGCCCGTAGGTTCTTC.

J is TRBJ2-3 and V is TRBV4-3; 12 nucleotides line up with TRBD2. The J segment lost 4 bases and the V segment lost 0 bases, leaving 5 bases of the junction unmatched. Germline lookup yields CDR1 LGHNA and CDR2 YSLEER. CDR3 length equals 17 residues. In DNA form, the CDR3 reads TGCGCCAGCAGCCAAGAAGTGGCTAGCGGGAGGGCAGATACGCAGTATTTT. Translating it yields CASSQEVASGRADTQYF.

This rearrangement joins TRBV6-2 or TRBV6-3 to TRBJ2-7; 10 positions match TRBD2. CDR3 length: 16 amino acids. CDR1 is MNHEY and CDR2 is SVGEGT in the germline V gene. Losses at the gene ends were 2 bases for V and 3 bases for J; bases not matched to a gene: 7. CDR3: CASSYVGLADNYEQYF. CDR3 nucleotide sequence: TGTGCCAGCAGTTACGTTGGACTAGCGGATAACTACGAGCAGTACTTC.

This sequence joins TRBV6-2 or TRBV6-3 and TRBJ2-1; D is unresolved. This CDR3 contains 12 residues. The V gene lost 5 bases and the J gene lost 8 bases, with 10 bases spanning the gap. Germline CDR1 MNHEY, CDR2 SVGEGT. This CDR3 reads CASSRPYDEQFF. The CDR3 DNA reads TGTGCCAGCAGTCGCCCTTACGATGAGCAGTTCTTC.

This chain uses TRBV12-3 or TRBV12-4 with TRBJ2-5, with TRBD1 matching 7 bases. This CDR3 is built from 14 residues. V lost 4 bases, J lost 3 bases, and 5 bases stayed unmatched. The CDR3 reads CASSSRDRKETQYF. The CDR3 DNA reads TGTGCCAGCAGTTCCAGGGACAGAAAAGAGACCCAGTACTTC.

This clonotype was seen just once. This chain uses TRBV30 with TRBJ2-1; D uncertain. V lost 2 bases and J 3 bases, leaving 8 bases between the germline ends. Germline V lookup: CDR1 GTSNPN, CDR2 SVGIG (reference sequence). The CDR3 loop spans 13 amino acids. The chain's CDR3 is CAWSSLFYNEQFF. The CDR3 bases are TGTGCCTGGAGTAGCCTTTTCTACAATGAGCAGTTCTTC.

The rearrangement uses TRBV5-1 and TRBJ2-1; D remains ambiguous. Between the trimmed V and J ends, which lost 0 bases and 0 bases, there was a span of 7 bases. CDR3 length: 15 amino acids. CDR1 is SGHRS and CDR2 is YFSETQ in the germline V gene. The CDR3 here is CASSLEGYSYNEQFF. Written as DNA, the CDR3 is TGCGCCAGCAGCTTGGAGGGCTACTCCTACAATGAGCAGTTCTTC.

This clonotype was counted a few times. V and J are TRBV5-1 and TRBJ1-4; TRBD1 matches at 9 bases. Germline CDR1 and CDR2: SGHRS and YFSETQ. CDR3 length equals 15 residues. The V and J ends lost 5 bases and 5 bases, in that order; junction bases with no gene match: 7. CDR3 DNA: TGCGCCAGCAGACTAGGACAGGGGCAGAATGAAAAACTGTTTTTT. Translation: CASRLGQGQNEKLFF.

This rearrangement joins TRBV19 to TRBJ2-7; maybe TRBD2 (7 bases). The CDR3 is 12 residues long. The germline CDR1 and CDR2 sequences are LNHDA and SQIVND (reference sequence). V lost 9 bases to trimming and J lost 3 bases, with 12 bases between them. CDR3 region: CASQGGGYEQYF. The CDR3 DNA sequence: TGTGCCAGCCAAGGGGGGGGCTACGAGCAGTACTTC.

This chain uses TRBV7-8 with TRBJ2-7; D may be TRBD1 (6 bases). This CDR3 has 16 amino acids. Per the germline V gene, CDR1 is SGHVS and CDR2 is FQNEAQ. Trimming removed 4 bases at V and 3 bases at J, with 19 bases between. CDR3 coding DNA: TGTGCCAGCAGCTCTAACGCATGGGACACGGACTACGAGCAGTACTTC. The encoded protein is CASSSNAWDTDYEQYF.

The chain links TRBV3-1 to TRBJ2-2; TRBD1 matches at 7 bases. This CDR3 spans 15 amino acids. V dropped 4 bases and J dropped 3; count of bases not matched to a gene: 5. The germline V gene has CDR1 LGHDT and CDR2 YNNKEL (reference sequence). The CDR3 nucleotides read TGTGCCAGCAGCCGGGAGACAGGGTACACCGGGGAGCTGTTTTTT. Its protein is CASSRETGYTGELFF.

This clonotype was seen many times. V usage is TRBV7-3 and J usage is TRBJ1-2; 12 nucleotides agree with TRBD1. The junction had 4 bases not matched to a gene; V was cut back by 5 bases and J by 3 bases. CDR1 and CDR2 from the germline V gene are SGHTA and FQGTGA. This CDR3 region has 15 residues. The CDR3 protein is CASSPGTGGDYGYTF. The DNA of the CDR3 is TGTGCCAGCAGCCCCGGGACAGGGGGCGACTATGGCTACACCTTC.

This clonotype has only a few counts. The chain uses TRBV30 and TRBJ1-5; no firm D call. V was cut by 2 bases and J by 4 bases, with 9 bases left in between. The CDR3 contains 13 residues. Germline values: CDR1 GTSNPN, CDR2 SVGIG (reference sequence). CDR3 nucleotide sequence: TGTGCCTGGAGTTCCCTACTGAATCAGCCCCAGCATTTT. It translates to CAWSSLLNQPQHF.

The chain combines TRBV24-1 with TRBJ2-2, with a tentative D call TRBD2 (6 bases). Trimming stripped 2 bases from V and 1 base from J, with 10 bases between. Germline V gene sequence: CDR1 KGHDR, CDR2 SFDVKD. The CDR3 extends over 16 amino acids. The CDR3 region has the DNA TGTGCCACCAGTGATTCTGGGGGAGGGAACACCGGGGAGCTGTTTTTT. Its translation: CATSDSGGGNTGELFF.

In its sample, this clonotype was seen a few times. The rearrangement links TRBV7-3 to TRBJ2-3; tentatively, D is TRBD1 (6 bases). The CDR3 sequence is 16 residues long. Trimming took 5 bases from V and 0 from J, leaving 15 bases between them. Germline V gives CDR1 SGHTA, CDR2 FQGTGA. CDR3 bases: TGTGCCAGCAGCCAGGGTGGGGGCCTGAGCACAGATACGCAGTATTTT. This encodes CASSQGGGLSTDTQYF.

There are a few counts of this clonotype. The CDR3 DNA reads TGTGCCAGCAGCGTAGGGGGGACCCCTGTTGGGAACACTGAAGCTTTCTTT. It translates to CASSVGGTPVGNTEAFF. The J gene is TRBJ1-1, the V gene TRBV9; D might be TRBD1 (5 bases). CDR3 length: 17 amino acids. CDR1 SGDLS and CDR2 YYNGEE come from the germline V gene. Trimming removed 0 bases from V and 1 base from J, with 16 bases in between.

The rearrangement uses TRBV7-6 and TRBJ2-1; D might be TRBD1 or TRBD2, each matching 5 bases. CDR1 is SGHVS and CDR2 is FNYEAQ in the germline V gene. CDR3 size: 16 residues. Trimming took off 5 bases at V and 0 bases at J, with 14 bases between the two ends. As DNA, the CDR3 is TGTGCCAGCAGCGGCTGGCCGGGGCTCTCCTACAATGAGCAGTTCTTC. Translating gives CASSGWPGLSYNEQFF.

This clonotype appeared a few times. V gene TRBV12-3 or TRBV12-4 combines with J gene TRBJ1-1; 7 bases line up with TRBD1. This CDR3 has 16 residues. V gave up 6 bases and J gave up 0 bases; unmatched junction bases: 10. CDR3 in amino acids: CASRSLGTDLNTEAFF. The CDR3 DNA reads TGTGCCAGCAGATCTTTGGGGACAGATCTGAACACTGAAGCTTTCTTT.

The rearrangement joins TRBV7-9 to TRBJ2-7; TRBD1 aligns across 7 bases. Germline trimming cut 1 base from V and 3 bases from J; bases unmatched to any gene: 15. The CDR3 totals 18 residues. Looked up from germline, CDR1 is SEHNR and CDR2 is FQNEAQ (reference sequence). In nucleotides, the CDR3 is TGTGCCAGCAGCTTAGGGGGTAGGCGGACAGGTATCGACTACGAGCAGTACTTC. Its protein product is CASSLGGRRTGIDYEQYF.

V and J are TRBV7-2 and TRBJ2-1; unclear D gene. CDR1 SGHTA and CDR2 FQGNSA come from the germline V gene. Between the trimmed V and J ends, which lost 3 bases and 5 bases, there was a span of 14 bases. This CDR3 has 15 residues. The chain's CDR3 is CASSFVPLPNNEQFF. CDR3 sequence (DNA): TGTGCCAGCAGCTTTGTCCCCCTTCCTAACAATGAGCAGTTCTTC.

The chain links TRBV6-2 or TRBV6-3 to TRBJ2-7, with 12 bases matching TRBD2. Germline V gene sequence: CDR1 MNHEY, CDR2 SVGEGT. J was trimmed by 2 bases and V by 2 bases; bases with no gene match: 7. The CDR3 contains 17 residues. In DNA form, the CDR3 reads TGTGCCAGCAGTTACCTCCTCGGACTAGCGGGGACCTACGAGCAGTACTTC. Protein product: CASSYLLGLAGTYEQYF.

V and J are TRBV7-3 and TRBJ2-2, with D tentatively TRBD2 (5 bases). The CDR3 is 14 amino acids. The germline V gene encodes CDR1 SGHTA and CDR2 FQGTGA. V was shortened by 8 bases and J by 1 base, with 11 bases between the two germline ends. The CDR3 loop is CASGLLGNTGELFF. CDR3 nucleotide sequence: TGTGCCAGCGGCCTACTAGGGAACACCGGGGAGCTGTTTTTT.

This clonotype was counted once. It may be a read error: a sequence one base away is much more abundant. The V call is TRBV7-9, the J call TRBJ2-3; no definite D call. V was trimmed by 1 base and J by 6 bases, leaving 17 bases between them. Germline lookup yields CDR1 SEHNR and CDR2 FQNEAQ (reference sequence). CDR3 length: 16 residues. The CDR3 loop is CASSLVGRGLGDTQYF. CDR3 in DNA: TGTGCCAGCAGCTTAGTCGGTAGAGGCTTAGGGGATACGCAGTATTTT.

For the CDR3, the DNA is TGTGCCAGCAGCCAAGCTTTAGGATATGGCTACACCTTC. It specifies CASSQALGYGYTF. The chain combines TRBV3-1 with TRBJ1-2; D call uncertain. Germline lookup yields CDR1 LGHDT and CDR2 YNNKEL (reference sequence). V gave up 1 base and J gave up 5 bases, with 8 bases separating them. CDR3 length: 13 residues.

A few counts support this clonotype. The J gene is TRBJ1-1, the V gene TRBV12-3 or TRBV12-4; the D is unclear. V was cut by 4 bases and J by 7 bases, with 13 bases left in between. The CDR3 has 13 amino acids. CDR3 bases: TGTGCCAGCAGTTGGCAGGTCCCCGGTGAAGCTTTCTTT. Amino acid sequence: CASSWQVPGEAFF.

This clonotype was counted only a few times. The V and J genes are TRBV12-3 or TRBV12-4 and TRBJ1-5; 8 positions agree with TRBD1. There are 14 residues in the CDR3. V shed 3 bases, J shed 7 bases, and the junction held 5 bases outside the gene matches. The CDR3 here is CASSFGTGEQPQHF. The CDR3 DNA sequence: TGTGCCAGCAGTTTTGGGACAGGTGAACAGCCCCAGCATTTT.

This clonotype was detected ten times or more. The CDR3 reads CSARDAGGTTDTQYF. CDR3 bases: TGCAGTGCTAGAGATGCAGGGGGCACCACAGATACGCAGTATTTT. The chain carries TRBV20-1 and TRBJ2-3; TRBD1 agrees at 8 bases. V trimming: 0 bases; J trimming: 2 bases; junction bases outside the gene matches: 4. This CDR3 region has 15 residues. In germline, CDR1 is DFQATT, CDR2 SNEGSKA (reference sequence).

In this sample, this clonotype turned up a few times. The chain is built from TRBV5-4 and TRBJ2-3; no clear D. This CDR3 is 12 amino acids long. Germline V gives CDR1 SGHNT, CDR2 YYREEE (reference sequence). V was trimmed by 5 bases and J by 6 bases, leaving 10 bases between them. CDR3 DNA sequence: TGTGCCAGCAGATCTCTCGCGGATACGCAGTATTTT. Amino acid sequence: CASRSLADTQYF.

In this sample, this clonotype turned up many times. The junction differs from germline at one of its ends, possibly a read error. This rearrangement joins TRBV12-3 or TRBV12-4 to TRBJ2-2; D is ambiguous. This CDR3 is 15 amino acids long. CDR3 coding DNA: TGCGCCAGCAGCTTGGGATCTCCGAACACCGGGGAGCTGTTTTTT. This codes for CASSLGSPNTGELFF.